These 8 T cell receptor beta chains were all obtained from the same sample, sequenced in a study of blood T cell repertoires in COVID-19 (dated by TCRdb to the early 2020s). The library was prepared using the immunoSEQ multiplex PCR assay. Here the immuneACCESS table is served through TCRdb, limited to in-frame sequences with V and J called. Missing clones are a known gap in these copies; in checked studies unresolved V genes cover under half, and the rest lacks a known reason. This sample holds around 200,000 clones; approximately 90% were observed only once. The ten largest clones represent 6.2% of the sample. Input material: peripheral blood. These receptors originate from a man aged 55 to 70 who had recovered from COVID-19.

This clone showed up just once. The genes are TRBV19 and TRBJ1-6; 7 nucleotides align to TRBD1. V lost 1 base, J lost 7 bases, and 7 bases stayed unmatched. The CDR3 runs 16 residues. Germline lookup yields CDR1 LNHDA and CDR2 SQIVND (reference sequence). CDR3 nucleotide sequence: TGTGCCAGTAGTATAGCGGCCGGGACAGAGAATTCACCCCTCCACTTT. It specifies CASSIAAGTENSPLHF.

The chain carries TRBV3-1 (or the pseudogene TRBV3-2) and TRBJ2-1; a weak D match, TRBD1 (5 bases). CDR3 length: 13 amino acids. V lost 3 bases and J lost 4, with 7 bases in between. The germline V gene encodes CDR1 LGHDT and CDR2 YNNKEL (reference sequence). CDR3: CASSQTEYNEQFF. The CDR3 coding sequence is TGTGCCAGCAGCCAGACAGAGTACAATGAGCAGTTCTTC.

The chain couples TRBV6-5 to TRBJ1-1, with TRBD1 identical over 7 bases. CDR1 is MNHEY, CDR2 SVGAGI, per germline. This CDR3 comprises 15 residues. With 5 bases clipped from V and 4 bases from J, the junction kept 10 bases outside the gene matches. The CDR3 loop is CASSMGDRGGTEAFF. The CDR3 DNA follows: TGTGCCAGCAGTATGGGGGACAGAGGGGGCACTGAAGCTTTCTTT.

V and J are TRBV19 and TRBJ1-2; D ambiguous. Germline V gives CDR1 LNHDA, CDR2 SQIVND (reference sequence). V gave up 3 bases and J gave up 8 bases, with 16 bases separating them. This CDR3 has 14 amino acids. In DNA form, the CDR3 reads TGTGCCAGTAGTATGACTGGACCTCCGGGGGGCTACACCTTC. Amino acid sequence: CASSMTGPPGGYTF. Using reference TRBV19 and TRBJ1-2 for the parts outside the CDR3, the full variable domain is DGGITQSPKYLFRKEGQNVTLSCEQNLNHDAMYWYRQDPGQGLRLIYYSQIVNDFQKGDIAEGYSVSREKKESFPLTVTSAQKNPTAFYLCASSMTGPPGGYTFGSGTRLTVV.

The gene calls are TRBV15 and TRBJ1-4, with 9 nucleotides matching TRBD1. The CDR3 contains 14 residues. Trimming cost V 3 bases and J 7 bases; bases outside gene matches: 3. Germline assignment: CDR1 LNHNV and CDR2 YYDKDF (reference sequence). The CDR3 DNA follows: TGTGCCACCAGCAGCCGGGACAGGGCTGAAAAACTGTTTTTT. Amino acid sequence: CATSSRDRAEKLFF.

The gene calls are TRBV10-3 and TRBJ1-5; no definite D call. The V end lost 2 bases, the J end lost 9 bases, and 11 bases lay between the germline ends. This CDR3 is 13 amino acids long. Germline V gene data show CDR1 as ENHRY and CDR2 as SYGVKD. This chain's CDR3 is CAISEAGIGPQHF. The CDR3 nucleotides read TGTGCCATCAGTGAGGCAGGCATTGGGCCCCAGCATTTT.

This clone was seen just once. V usage is TRBV15 and J usage is TRBJ2-3; 11 positions match TRBD2. The CDR3 extends over 17 amino acids. Germline loops: CDR1 LNHNV, CDR2 YYDKDF (reference sequence). V lost 0 bases to trimming and J lost 5 bases; unmatched junction nucleotides: 7. Written as DNA, the CDR3 is TGTGCCACCAGCAGAGATGACCTAGCGGGGGGTCAAGATACGCAGTATTTT. Protein sequence: CATSRDDLAGGQDTQYF.

The chain uses TRBV12-3 or TRBV12-4 and TRBJ2-1; a possible D gene is TRBD2 (7 bases). CDR3 length: 13 amino acids. Trimming cost V 8 bases and J 9 bases, with 17 bases left between them. DNA of the CDR3: TGTGCCAGCGGGGGCGGGAGTCATCTTGAGCAGTTCTTC. Translation gives CASGGGSHLEQFF.